This entry describes one T cell receptor (beta chain). Its antigen is not identified. This record belongs to a study of regulatory and conventional T cells in RAG deficiency. Study observations and caveats: Patient subsets had shorter CDR3s; Omenn Treg-Tconv overlap exceeded 85%. Shannon entropy fell and Simpson indices rose in RAG-deficient patients. Compared with controls, unique Treg TCR beta sequences dropped around 90-fold in Omenn syndrome and CID/AS.

The sorted conventional CD4+ T cells were CD25-low and CD127-high, with genomic DNA sequenced. The assay was immunoSEQ multiplex PCR, and TCRdb's table has in-frame clones only and misses some. The data show about 30,000 clones, approximately 96% seen once. The CDR3 runs to 16 residues. The germline CDR1 and CDR2 sequences are SGHRS and YFSETQ. Trimming took off 4 bases at V and 0 bases at J, with 13 bases between the two ends. Another study also made use of these data, one on regulatory T cells. Turning to that study: Primers: 52 TRBV forward and 13 TRBJ reverse. Patient repertoires had restricted TRB V-J pairs and skewed V and J usage, most in Tregs.

What was sequenced was CD25- CD4+ T cells sorted from blood. The clonotype was recovered from a human donor in good health. V and J are TRBV5-1 and TRBJ1-4, with D possibly matching TRBD1 (5 bases). This CDR3 reads CASSLQPGTTNEKLFF. The CDR3 region has the DNA TGCGCCAGCAGCCTACAACCAGGGACAACTAATGAAAAACTGTTTTTT.